These T cell receptor beta chains were read from a single sample in a study of blood T cell repertoires in COVID-19. The table came from immunoSEQ multiplex PCR; TCRdb's copy has only in-frame clones and leaves some out. Of around 150,000 clones in the sample, approximately 82% were seen once. Sequenced: peripheral blood. The receptors were sampled from a woman of 80 years or more with acute or convalescent COVID-19. The conserved cysteine and the conserved F or W are not part of the CDR3 here. Fields, in order: CDR3 length, V gene, CDR3 protein.

length: 13
V: TRBV5-1
CDR3: ASSFRGFSYNEQF

length: 11
V: TRBV5-1
CDR3: ASRPGQLYEQY

length: 16
V: TRBV5-1
CDR3: ASSLEPSGGAFNYGYT

length: 13
V: TRBV19
CDR3: ASSIGGAWDNEQF

length: 14
V: TRBV6-5
CDR3: ASSSTGRFERSPLH

length: 12
V: TRBV15
CDR3: ATRRRDSGYEQY

length: 16
V: TRBV24-1
CDR3: ATSDSKSLAGPTDTQY

length: 13
V: TRBV25-1
CDR3: ASSPLGGGYNEQF

length: 13
V: TRBV12-5
CDR3: ASSSGDRSNQPQH

length: 12
V: TRBV7-9
CDR3: ASRPTGQNTEAF

length: 13
V: TRBV5-1
CDR3: ASSPGGPSYNEQF

length: 10
V: TRBV2
CDR3: ASNTETYEQY

length: 10
V: TRBV6-5
CDR3: ASSFKTEPAF

length: 13
V: TRBV5-1
CDR3: ASSGQGSGANVLT

length: 17
V: TRBV11-3
CDR3: ASSLDRERRTSGSYEQY

length: 13
V: TRBV6-6
CDR3: ASSPRTLQRHEQY

length: 11
V: TRBV12-3/TRBV12-4
CDR3: ASSSGQDTEAF

length: 12
V: TRBV5-4
CDR3: ASSTGQANYGYT

length: 11
V: TRBV6-5
CDR3: ASRRNRDTEAF

length: 12
V: TRBV18
CDR3: ASSPRQGDYEQY

length: 11
V: TRBV5-1
CDR3: ASSSQGFGEAF

length: 11
V: TRBV7-2
CDR3: ASSGFQGQGAF

length: 11
V: TRBV6-2/TRBV6-3
CDR3: ASSYMGGAEQY